This TCR beta chain came from a study of blood T cell repertoires in COVID-19. The wider study: Acute-phase and convalescent COVID-19 samples originated in the United States, Italy and Spain. Sources were T cells, B-cell-depleted T cells, or PBMCs; the material itself was cDNA or gDNA.

This clone was seen only a few times. In the study's own analysis: Estimation of nucleated cell counts relied on the amplification of reference gene primers. The assay was immunoSEQ multiplex PCR, and TCRdb's table has in-frame clones only and misses some. V, J and clone size derive from that table, while D and trimming were established from the DNA sequence. The data contain around 250,000 clones, over 80% of them singletons. In assigning cohorts, the study relied on participant-reported clinical history. J was trimmed by 2 bases and V by 5 bases; bases with no gene match: 2. Germline loops: CDR1 GTSNPN, CDR2 SVGIG (reference sequence). The CDR3 loop spans 12 amino acids.

The J gene is TRBJ2-7, the V gene TRBV30; 8 bases map to TRBD1. Source material: PBMCs or T cells enriched from blood (not recorded which). This sequence originates from a woman in her twenties or thirties with acute COVID-19. The CDR3: CAWATGAYEQYF. DNA for the CDR3: TGTGCCTGGGCGACAGGGGCCTACGAGCAGTACTTC.